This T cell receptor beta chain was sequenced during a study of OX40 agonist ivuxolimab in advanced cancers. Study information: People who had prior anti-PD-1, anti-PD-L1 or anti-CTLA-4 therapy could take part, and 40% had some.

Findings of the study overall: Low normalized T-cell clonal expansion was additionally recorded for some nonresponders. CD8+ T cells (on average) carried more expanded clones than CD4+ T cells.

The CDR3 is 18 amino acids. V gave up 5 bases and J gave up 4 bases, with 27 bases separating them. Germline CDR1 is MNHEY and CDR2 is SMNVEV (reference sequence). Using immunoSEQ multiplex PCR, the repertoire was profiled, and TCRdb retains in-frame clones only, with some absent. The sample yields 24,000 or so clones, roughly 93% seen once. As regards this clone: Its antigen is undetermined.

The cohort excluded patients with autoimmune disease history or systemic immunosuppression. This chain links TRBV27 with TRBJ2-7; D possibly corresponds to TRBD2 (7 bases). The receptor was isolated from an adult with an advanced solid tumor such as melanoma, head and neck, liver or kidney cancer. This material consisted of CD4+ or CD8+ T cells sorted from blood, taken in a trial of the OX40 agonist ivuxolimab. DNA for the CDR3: TGTGCCAGCAGTGCACTCCTGGGGGTTGGGCGGGGGCTATACGAGCAGTACTTC. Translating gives CASSALLGVGRGLYEQYF.